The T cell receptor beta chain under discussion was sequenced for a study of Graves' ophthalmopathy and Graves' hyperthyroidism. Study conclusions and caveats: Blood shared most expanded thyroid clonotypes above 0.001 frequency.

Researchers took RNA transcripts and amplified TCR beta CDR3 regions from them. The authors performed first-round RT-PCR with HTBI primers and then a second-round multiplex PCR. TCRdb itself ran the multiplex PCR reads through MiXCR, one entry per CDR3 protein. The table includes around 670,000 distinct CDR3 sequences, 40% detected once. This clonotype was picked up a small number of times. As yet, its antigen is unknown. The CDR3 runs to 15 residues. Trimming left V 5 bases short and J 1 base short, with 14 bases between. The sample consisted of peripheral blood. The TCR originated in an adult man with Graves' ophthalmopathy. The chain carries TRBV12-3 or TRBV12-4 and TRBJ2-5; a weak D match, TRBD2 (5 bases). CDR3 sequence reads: CASSPFIAIQETQYF. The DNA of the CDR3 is TGTGCCAGCAGTCCTTTCATAGCGATCCAAGAGACCCAGTACTTC.